The 20 T cell receptor beta chains in this list originate from one sample, sequenced in a study of blood T cells in healthy people across ages. Combining a sample-barcoded 5' primer with a J-beta primer mix, a second PCR ran for roughly 6 to 12 cycles. TCRdb re-analysed the 5' RACE reads in MiXCR, keeping a single row per CDR3 protein. The sample has about 570,000 distinct CDR3 sequences, 25% to 30% seen once. The specimen was blood. The receptors stem from a woman in her 70s in good health.

J is TRBJ2-7 and V is TRBV6-2 or TRBV6-3; perhaps D is TRBD1 or TRBD2 (7 bases each). The CDR3 loop spans 14 amino acids. Trimming left V 7 bases short and J 3 bases short, with 16 bases between. The germline gives CDR1 MNHEY, CDR2 SVGEGT. The CDR3 is CASKPGGTVYEQYF. CDR3 sequence (DNA): TGTGCCAGCAAGCCCGGGGGGACAGTCTACGAGCAGTACTTC.

The chain recombines TRBV29-1 with TRBJ2-5; 7 nucleotides align to TRBD2. The V gene end was trimmed by 0 bases and the J gene end by 6 bases; junction bases not matched to a gene: 7. The CDR3 is 14 amino acids. Germline CDR1 is SQVTM and CDR2 is ANQGSEA. CDR3 nucleotide sequence: TGCAGCGTTGAAGATCGCGTTAGCGGGCAGACCCAGTACTTC. Its protein is CSVEDRVSGQTQYF.

This chain joins TRBV5-1 and TRBJ2-3, with TRBD2 matching over 7 bases. V shed 7 bases and J 0 bases; nucleotides not matched to a gene: 8. Germline V gene lookup returns CDR1 SGHRS and CDR2 YFSETQ. CDR3 length equals 15 residues. CDR3 nucleotide sequence: TGCGCCAGCCGACACCGGGGGGATAGCACAGATACGCAGTATTTT. It yields the protein CASRHRGDSTDTQYF.

This clonotype was counted a single time. J is TRBJ1-1 and V is TRBV3-1, with D uncertain. Germline V lookup: CDR1 LGHDT, CDR2 YNNKEL (reference sequence). This CDR3 is 12 amino acids long. Trimming took off 2 bases at V and 7 bases at J, with 8 bases between the two ends. The CDR3 region has the DNA TGTGCCAGCAGCCAAATCTTGGGTGAAGCTTTCTTT. Amino acid sequence: CASSQILGEAFF.

The V call is TRBV13, the J call TRBJ2-7; unclear D gene. Germline V gives CDR1 PRHDT, CDR2 FYEKMQ (reference sequence). The CDR3 extends over 14 amino acids. The V gene lost 1 base and the J gene lost 6 bases, with 13 bases spanning the gap. CDR3: CASSLDYGVSEQYF. In DNA form, the CDR3 reads TGTGCCAGCAGCTTAGACTATGGAGTCTCCGAGCAGTACTTC.

The genes are TRBV7-2 and TRBJ2-6, with D perhaps matching TRBD1 (6 bases). The length of the CDR3 is 15 residues. Per germline, CDR1 SGHTA and CDR2 FQGNSA. Between the trimmed V and J ends, which lost 5 bases and 2 bases, there was a span of 10 bases. The CDR3 DNA reads as TGTGCCAGCAGCCCCGGACAGACTGGGGCCAACGTCCTGACTTTC. Its protein is CASSPGQTGANVLTF.

This clonotype was counted a single time. The chain couples TRBV20-1 to TRBJ2-3; 8 nucleotides align to TRBD2. The trim removed 1 base at V and 0 bases at J, leaving 6 bases unmatched. Germline V gene lookup returns CDR1 DFQATT and CDR2 SNEGSKA (reference sequence). This CDR3 spans 16 amino acids. CDR3 nucleotides: TGCAGTGCTAGAGGGGGGCGGGGGGCTAGCACAGATACGCAGTATTTT. As protein: CSARGGRGASTDTQYF.

The chain couples TRBV12-3 or TRBV12-4 to TRBJ1-2; D is possibly TRBD1 (6 bases). Trimming shortened V by 4 bases and J by 12 bases, and 18 bases separated the two germline ends. The CDR3 loop spans 13 amino acids. CDR3 sequence reads: CASSSDGGQSDTF. In DNA, the CDR3 is TGTGCCAGCAGTTCAGACGGGGGGCAGAGCGACACCTTC.

This clonotype was picked up a small number of times. This chain connects TRBV20-1 to TRBJ1-4; 7 bases are shared with TRBD1. V was clipped by 0 bases and J by 0 bases; unmatched bases: 4. In germline, CDR1 is DFQATT, CDR2 SNEGSKA (reference sequence). CDR3 length equals 16 residues. The CDR3 region has the DNA TGCAGTGCTAGAGAGTTCAGGGGGGCAACTAATGAAAAACTGTTTTTT. Translated, it gives CSAREFRGATNEKLFF.

There are a few counts of this clonotype. The chain carries TRBV7-9 and TRBJ2-1; TRBD1 matches at 7 bases. With the DNA end fitting TRBJ2-5 better, the J assignment may be wrong. There are 15 residues in the CDR3. Germline V gives CDR1 SEHNR, CDR2 FQNEAQ (reference sequence). The CDR3 nucleotides read TGTGCCAGCAGCTTAAAGGGGGCCCAAAGGGAGACCCAGTACTTC. As protein: CASSLKGAQRETQYF.

CDR3 coding DNA: TGTGCCAGCAGTGGAGATGATAACCTCCTCCACTTT. Protein: CASSGDDNLLHF. This rearrangement joins TRBV2 to TRBJ1-6; D remains unclear. Trimming shortened V by 4 bases and J by 15 bases, and 13 bases separated the two germline ends. In germline, CDR1 is SNHLY, CDR2 FYNNEI. The CDR3 consists of 12 residues.

The genes are TRBV11-2 and TRBJ1-2; possibly TRBD1 for D (5 bases). The CDR3 runs to 13 residues. Germline V gives CDR1 SGHAT, CDR2 FQNNGV. V lost 0 bases and J 14 bases, leaving 16 bases between the germline ends. The CDR3 nucleotides read TGTGCCAGCAGCTTAGATTGGACGGCAGGGAGTACCTTC. Its translation: CASSLDWTAGSTF.

This clonotype is a singleton in its sample. This CDR3 is CASSSLQREKLFF. Written as DNA, the CDR3 is TGTGCCAGCAGTTCCTTACAAAGAGAAAAACTGTTTTTT. This chain links TRBV6-5 with TRBJ1-4; D remains unclear. This CDR3 is 13 amino acids long. The V gene lost 4 bases and the J gene lost 8 bases, with 11 bases spanning the gap. Germline V gene data show CDR1 as MNHEY and CDR2 as SVGAGI.

A word on this clonotype: An end of the junction differs from the germline gene, which may be a read error. The DNA for the CDR3 is TGTGCTAGCAGCCGAGGGGGGGGAGGGGTTCGATTGGAGCAGTTCTTC. It translates to CASSRGGGGVRLEQFF. The chain is built from TRBV7-2 and TRBJ2-5; TRBD2 might be the D (7 bases). The DNA end favors TRBJ2-1, so the J call may be wrong. Germline lookup yields CDR1 SGHTA and CDR2 FQGNSA. CDR3 length equals 16 residues.

The chain links TRBV4-1 to TRBJ2-5; D is ambiguous. The DNA matches TRBJ2-7 better at its end, which makes the J call doubtful. This CDR3 spans 15 amino acids. Germline V gives CDR1 MGHRA, CDR2 YSYEKL. The DNA of the CDR3 is TGCGCCAGCAGCCTACCTGGACGGAGCTCCTACGAGCAGTACTTC. Encoded protein: CASSLPGRSSYEQYF.

This chain joins TRBV5-8 and TRBJ1-1, with D uncertain. This CDR3 spans 14 amino acids. Trimming took off 3 bases at V and 5 bases at J, with 14 bases between the two ends. Germline CDR1 reads SGHTS; CDR2 reads YDEGEE. The CDR3 DNA sequence: TGTGCCAGCAGCTGGGGTTTAAGGAGGACTGAAGCTTTCTTT. Its protein product is CASSWGLRRTEAFF.

This clonotype has just a few counts. The chain carries TRBV20-1 and TRBJ1-4, with a possible D match to TRBD1 (5 bases). CDR3 length: 16 amino acids. The germline V gene encodes CDR1 DFQATT and CDR2 SNEGSKA (reference sequence). Trimming took off 0 bases at V and 3 bases at J, with 14 bases between the two ends. The CDR3 nucleotides are TGCAGTGCTAGAGATGCGAACAGGAGATCTAATGAAAAACTGTTTTTT. Residues: CSARDANRRSNEKLFF.

The J gene is TRBJ2-5, the V gene TRBV9; 7 nucleotides agree with TRBD2. CDR1 is SGDLS, CDR2 YYNGEE, per germline. The CDR3 consists of 14 residues. The J segment lost 5 bases and the V segment lost 2 bases, leaving 6 bases of the junction unmatched. CDR3 in DNA: TGTGCCAGCAGCGTCGGAACTAGCGCGGAGACCCAGTACTTC. Protein product: CASSVGTSAETQYF.

This clonotype was seen a handful of times. The J gene is TRBJ1-1, the V gene TRBV11-2; no definite D call. This CDR3 is built from 17 residues. The V end was cut by 2 bases, the J end by 1 base, with 17 bases between. CDR1 is SGHAT, CDR2 FQNNGV, per germline. The DNA of the CDR3 is TGTGCCAGCAGCTTAAGGGTCTCCGGCACCTCGAACACTGAAGCTTTCTTT. It is translated as CASSLRVSGTSNTEAFF.

V gene TRBV4-3 combines with J gene TRBJ2-3; D may be TRBD2 (5 bases). From germline, CDR1 is LGHNA and CDR2 YSLEER. This CDR3 comprises 17 residues. Trimming removed 0 bases from V and 4 bases from J, with 17 bases in between. The CDR3 DNA sequence: TGCGCCAGCAGCCAAGATAGGAGGTTCGCCGGCGCAGATACGCAGTATTTT. This codes for CASSQDRRFAGADTQYF.